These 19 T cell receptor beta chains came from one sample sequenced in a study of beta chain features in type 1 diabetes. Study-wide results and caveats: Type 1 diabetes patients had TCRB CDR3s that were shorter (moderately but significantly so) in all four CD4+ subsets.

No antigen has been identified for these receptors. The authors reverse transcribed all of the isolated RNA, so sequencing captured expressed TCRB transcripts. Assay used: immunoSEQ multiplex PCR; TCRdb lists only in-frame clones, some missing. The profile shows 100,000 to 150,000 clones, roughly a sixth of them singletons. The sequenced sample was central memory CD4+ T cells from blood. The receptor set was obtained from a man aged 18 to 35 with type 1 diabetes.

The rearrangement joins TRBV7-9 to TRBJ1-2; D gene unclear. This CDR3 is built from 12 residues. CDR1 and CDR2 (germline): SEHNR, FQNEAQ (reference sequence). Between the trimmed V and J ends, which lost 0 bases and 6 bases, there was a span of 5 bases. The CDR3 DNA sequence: TGTGCCAGCAGCTTAGCCGGGAATGGCTACACCTTC. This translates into CASSLAGNGYTF.

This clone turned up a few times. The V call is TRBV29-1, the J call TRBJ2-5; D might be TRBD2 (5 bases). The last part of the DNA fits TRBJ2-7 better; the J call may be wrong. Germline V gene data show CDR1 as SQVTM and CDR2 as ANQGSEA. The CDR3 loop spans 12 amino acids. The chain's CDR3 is CSRKPRAYEQYF. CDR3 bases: TGCAGCCGGAAACCGAGGGCCTACGAGCAGTACTTC.

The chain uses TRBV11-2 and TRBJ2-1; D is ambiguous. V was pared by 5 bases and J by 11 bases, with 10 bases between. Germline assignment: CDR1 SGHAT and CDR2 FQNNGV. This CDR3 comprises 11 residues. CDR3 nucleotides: TGTGCCAGCAGCCGGAGAGATCAGCAGTTCTTC. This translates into CASSRRDQQFF.

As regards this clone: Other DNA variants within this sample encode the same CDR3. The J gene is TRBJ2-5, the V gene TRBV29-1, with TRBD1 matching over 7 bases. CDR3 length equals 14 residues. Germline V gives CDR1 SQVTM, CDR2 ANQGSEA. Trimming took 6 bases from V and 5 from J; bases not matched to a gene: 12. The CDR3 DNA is TGCAGCGTGCTAAACTTACAGGGGCGGGAGACCCAGTACTTC. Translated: CSVLNLQGRETQYF.

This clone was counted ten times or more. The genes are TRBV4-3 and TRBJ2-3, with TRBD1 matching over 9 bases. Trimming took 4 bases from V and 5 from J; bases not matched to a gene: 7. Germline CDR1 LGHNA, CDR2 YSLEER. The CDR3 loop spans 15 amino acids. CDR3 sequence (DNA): TGCGCCAGCAGCCTACAGGGGGCTTCGGTAGATACGCAGTATTTT. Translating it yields CASSLQGASVDTQYF.

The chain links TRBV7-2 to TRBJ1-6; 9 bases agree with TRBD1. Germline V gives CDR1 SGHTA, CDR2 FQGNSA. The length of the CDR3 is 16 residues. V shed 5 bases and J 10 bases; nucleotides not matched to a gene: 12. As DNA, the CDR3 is TGTGCCAGCAGCCCGCGTCCGGGACAGGGAAGCTCACCCCTCCACTTT. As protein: CASSPRPGQGSSPLHF.

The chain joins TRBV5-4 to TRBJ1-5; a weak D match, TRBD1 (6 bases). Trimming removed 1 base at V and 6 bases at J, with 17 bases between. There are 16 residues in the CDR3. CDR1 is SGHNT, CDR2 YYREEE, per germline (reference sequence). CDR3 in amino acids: CASSLSPDSIGQPQHF. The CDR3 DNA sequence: TGTGCCAGCAGCTTGAGTCCGGACAGCATCGGTCAGCCCCAGCATTTT. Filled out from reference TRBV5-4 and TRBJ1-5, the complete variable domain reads ETGVTQSPTHLIKTRGQQVTLRCSSQSGHNTVSWYQQALGQGPQFIFQYYREEENGRGNFPPRFSGLQFPNYSSELNVNALELDDSALYLCASSLSPDSIGQPQHFGDGTRLSIL.

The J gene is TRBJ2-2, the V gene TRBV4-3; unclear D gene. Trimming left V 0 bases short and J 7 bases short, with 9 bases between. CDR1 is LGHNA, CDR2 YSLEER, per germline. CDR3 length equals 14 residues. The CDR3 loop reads CASSQEPLGGELFF. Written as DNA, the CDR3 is TGCGCCAGCAGCCAAGAGCCTTTGGGCGGGGAGCTGTTTTTT.

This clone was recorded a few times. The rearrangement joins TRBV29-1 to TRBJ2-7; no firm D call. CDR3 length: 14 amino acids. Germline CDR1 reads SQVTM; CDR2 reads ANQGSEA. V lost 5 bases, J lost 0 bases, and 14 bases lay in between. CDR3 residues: CSVTLPGSSYEQYF. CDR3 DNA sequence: TGCAGCGTTACCCTCCCGGGCAGCTCCTACGAGCAGTACTTC.

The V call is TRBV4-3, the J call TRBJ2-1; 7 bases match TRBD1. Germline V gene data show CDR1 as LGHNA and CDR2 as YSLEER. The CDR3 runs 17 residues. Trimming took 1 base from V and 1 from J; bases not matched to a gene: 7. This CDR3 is CASSQATGAESYNEQFF. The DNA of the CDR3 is TGCGCCAGCAGCCAAGCCACAGGGGCCGAATCCTACAATGAGCAGTTCTTC.

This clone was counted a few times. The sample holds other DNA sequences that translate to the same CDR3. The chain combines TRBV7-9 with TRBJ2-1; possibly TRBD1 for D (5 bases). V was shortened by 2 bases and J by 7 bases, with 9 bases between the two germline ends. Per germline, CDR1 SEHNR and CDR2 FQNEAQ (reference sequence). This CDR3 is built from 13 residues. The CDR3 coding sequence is TGTGCCAGCAGCTTACAGGGTGGGAATGAGCAGTTCTTC. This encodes CASSLQGGNEQFF.

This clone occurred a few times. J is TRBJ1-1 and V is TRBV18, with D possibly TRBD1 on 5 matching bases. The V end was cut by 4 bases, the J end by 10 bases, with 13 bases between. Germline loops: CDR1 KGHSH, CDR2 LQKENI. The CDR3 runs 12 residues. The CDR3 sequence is CASSLLNQGAFF. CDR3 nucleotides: TGTGCCAGCTCACTTCTCAACCAGGGAGCTTTCTTT.

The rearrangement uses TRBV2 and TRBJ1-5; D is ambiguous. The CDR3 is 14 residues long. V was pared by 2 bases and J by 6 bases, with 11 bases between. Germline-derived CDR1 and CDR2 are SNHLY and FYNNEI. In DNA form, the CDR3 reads TGTGCCAGCAGTGAAAGTGATGGACGTCAGCCCCAGCATTTT. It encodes CASSESDGRQPQHF.

The CDR3 region is CASSRDRGESPLHF. The CDR3 DNA sequence: TGTGCCAGCAGCCGGGACAGGGGGGAATCACCCCTCCACTTT. The V gene is TRBV7-2, the J gene TRBJ1-6; TRBD1 agrees at 11 bases. CDR3 length: 14 amino acids. Germline CDR1 and CDR2: SGHTA and FQGNSA. The ends lost 5 bases at V and 10 bases at J; junction bases unmatched: 4. The full variable domain, with the rest looked up from reference TRBV7-2 and TRBJ1-6, is GAGVSQSPSNKVTEKGKDVELRCDPISGHTALYWYRQSLGQGLEFLIYFQGNSAPDKSGLPSDRFSAERTGGSVSTLTIQRTQQEDSAVYLCASSRDRGESPLHFGNGTRLTVT.

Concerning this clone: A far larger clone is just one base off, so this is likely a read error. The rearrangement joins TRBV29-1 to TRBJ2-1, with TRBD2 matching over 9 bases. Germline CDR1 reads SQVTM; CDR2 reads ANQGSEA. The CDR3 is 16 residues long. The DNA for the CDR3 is TGCAGCGCGAACGGCGAGCGGGGGGTGACCTACACTGAGCAGTTCTTC. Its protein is CSANGERGVTYTEQFF.

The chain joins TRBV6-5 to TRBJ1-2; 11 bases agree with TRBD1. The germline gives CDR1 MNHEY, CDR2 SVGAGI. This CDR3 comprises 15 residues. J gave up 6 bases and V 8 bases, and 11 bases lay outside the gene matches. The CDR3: CASVRGPGQGDGYTF. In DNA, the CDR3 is TGTGCCAGCGTACGCGGACCGGGACAGGGGGATGGCTACACCTTC.

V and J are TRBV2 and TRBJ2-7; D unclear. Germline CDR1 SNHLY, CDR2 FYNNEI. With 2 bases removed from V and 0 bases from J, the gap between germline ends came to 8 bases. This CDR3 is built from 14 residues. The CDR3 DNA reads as TGTGCCAGCAGTGAAAGGGCCGTCTCCTACGAGCAGTACTTC. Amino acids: CASSERAVSYEQYF.

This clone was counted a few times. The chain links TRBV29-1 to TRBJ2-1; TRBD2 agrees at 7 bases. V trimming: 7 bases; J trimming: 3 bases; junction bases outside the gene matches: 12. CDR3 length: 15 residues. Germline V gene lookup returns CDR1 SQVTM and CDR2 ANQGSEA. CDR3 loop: CSAAGDRVLYNEQFF. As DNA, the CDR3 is TGCAGCGCTGCGGGAGACCGCGTTCTCTACAATGAGCAGTTCTTC.

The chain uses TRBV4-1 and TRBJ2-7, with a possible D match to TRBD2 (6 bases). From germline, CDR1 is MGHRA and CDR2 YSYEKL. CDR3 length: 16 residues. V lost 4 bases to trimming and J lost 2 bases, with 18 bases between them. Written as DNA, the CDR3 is TGCGCCAGCAGCCCGCCCGGGACGGGGACTGCCTACGAGCAGTACTTC. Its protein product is CASSPPGTGTAYEQYF.